The rows below give T cell receptor beta chains drawn from one sample of a study of cytomegalovirus exposure and HLA in healthy donors. Here immunoSEQ multiplex PCR was the method, and the copy in TCRdb shows in-frame clones only, minus some. The sample shows about 160,000 clones, around four fifths of them seen only once. Sequencing input: PBMCs. The receptor source for this set is a young man in good health and CMV-seropositive. Each CDR3 is given with its conserved first and last residue. A D gene is named only where the DNA matches it firmly. Clone size is given for some rows only: seen once, a few or many times, or a class if the clone is expanded.

v_gene: TRBV27
abundance: -
j_gene: TRBJ2-3
d_gene: -
CDR3nt: TGTGCCAGCGGGGGGGCAAGCACAGATACGCAGTATTTT
CDR3aa: CASGGASTDTQYF

v_gene: TRBV6-5
abundance: -
j_gene: TRBJ1-4
d_gene: TRBD1
CDR3nt: TGTGCCAGCAGCCGCTCAGGACAGGGGGGAGAAAAACTGTTTTTT
CDR3aa: CASSRSGQGGEKLFF

v_gene: TRBV7-3
abundance: -
j_gene: TRBJ2-2
d_gene: -
CDR3nt: TGTGCCAGCAGCTTAATGGTTTTTACGGGGCGGGGGAACACCGGGGAGCTGTTTTTT
CDR3aa: CASSLMVFTGRGNTGELFF

v_gene: TRBV25-1
abundance: -
j_gene: TRBJ1-4
d_gene: -
CDR3nt: TGTGCCAGCAGTTATCTGCGTGGTGAAAAACTGTTTTTT
CDR3aa: CASSYLRGEKLFF

v_gene: TRBV9
abundance: -
j_gene: TRBJ2-7
d_gene: -
CDR3nt: TGTGCCAGCAGCGTAGGGGACATGTCCTACGAGCAGTACTTC
CDR3aa: CASSVGDMSYEQYF

v_gene: TRBV5-1
abundance: -
j_gene: TRBJ1-2
d_gene: -
CDR3nt: TGCGCCAGCAGCTTGAGTGAGTCAGGGCTGTATGGCTACACCTTC
CDR3aa: CASSLSESGLYGYTF

v_gene: TRBV4-3
abundance: -
j_gene: TRBJ2-7
d_gene: TRBD1
CDR3nt: TGCGCCAGCAGCCAAGGACAGGGTTCCTACGAGCAGTACTTC
CDR3aa: CASSQGQGSYEQYF

v_gene: TRBV5-1
abundance: -
j_gene: TRBJ1-1
d_gene: -
CDR3nt: TGCGCCAGCAGCTTGGCCTCTACAGGGAACACTGAAGCTTTCTTT
CDR3aa: CASSLASTGNTEAFF

v_gene: TRBV7-8
abundance: -
j_gene: TRBJ2-7
d_gene: -
CDR3nt: TGTGCCAGCAGTCCACAGGTGGGCTACGAGCAGTACTTC
CDR3aa: CASSPQVGYEQYF

v_gene: TRBV11-3
abundance: -
j_gene: TRBJ1-1
d_gene: TRBD1
CDR3nt: TGTGCCAGCAGCCCAAGACAGGGGGGTAGGACTGAAGCTTTCTTT
CDR3aa: CASSPRQGGRTEAFF

v_gene: TRBV7-2
abundance: -
j_gene: TRBJ2-1
d_gene: -
CDR3nt: TGTGCCAGCAGCTTCAGCGGTTCCTACAATGAGCAGTTCTTC
CDR3aa: CASSFSGSYNEQFF

v_gene: TRBV2
abundance: -
j_gene: TRBJ1-1
d_gene: -
CDR3nt: TGTGCCAGCACCGAACGACTATTGGCTTTCTTT
CDR3aa: CASTERLLAFF

v_gene: TRBV19
abundance: -
j_gene: TRBJ1-3
d_gene: -
CDR3nt: TGTGCCAGTAGTACCGGACTGGGAAACACCATATATTTT
CDR3aa: CASSTGLGNTIYF

v_gene: TRBV7-9
abundance: -
j_gene: TRBJ1-4
d_gene: -
CDR3nt: TGTGCCAGCAGCCAACAGGGTGGCGAAAAACTGTTTTTT
CDR3aa: CASSQQGGEKLFF

v_gene: TRBV15
abundance: -
j_gene: TRBJ2-2
d_gene: -
CDR3nt: TGTGCCACCAGCAGAGACCACCCTCATCTAACCGGGACCGGGGAGCTGTTTTTT
CDR3aa: CATSRDHPHLTGTGELFF

v_gene: TRBV5-1
abundance: -
j_gene: TRBJ1-1
d_gene: -
CDR3nt: TGCGCCAGCAGCTCCTCTATGATGAACACTGAAGCTTTCTTT
CDR3aa: CASSSSMMNTEAFF

v_gene: TRBV4-3
abundance: -
j_gene: TRBJ1-5
d_gene: TRBD1
CDR3nt: TGCGCCAGCAGCCGAACGACAGGGGGCGGTCAGCCCCAGCATTTT
CDR3aa: CASSRTTGGGQPQHF

v_gene: TRBV5-4
abundance: -
j_gene: TRBJ2-7
d_gene: TRBD2
CDR3nt: TGTGCCAGCAGCTTGACGGGGGGGCCGTACGAGCAGTACTTC
CDR3aa: CASSLTGGPYEQYF

v_gene: TRBV27
abundance: -
j_gene: TRBJ1-2
d_gene: TRBD1
CDR3nt: TGTGCCTCCTCAGGGGGGCGGCCAGCCTATGGCTACACCTTC
CDR3aa: CASSGGRPAYGYTF

v_gene: TRBV5-4
abundance: -
j_gene: TRBJ1-2
d_gene: -
CDR3nt: TGTGCCAGCAGCTTTGCGGGTTGGGAAGGCTACACCTTC
CDR3aa: CASSFAGWEGYTF

v_gene: TRBV9
abundance: few
j_gene: TRBJ1-6
d_gene: TRBD1
CDR3nt: TGTGCCAGCAGCACAAGACAGGGCTCTACTAATTCACCCCTCCACTTT
CDR3aa: CASSTRQGSTNSPLHF

v_gene: TRBV9
abundance: -
j_gene: TRBJ1-4
d_gene: TRBD1
CDR3nt: TGTGCCAGCAGCGTAAGGGGGACAGGGAATGAAAAACTGTTTTTT
CDR3aa: CASSVRGTGNEKLFF

v_gene: TRBV30
abundance: -
j_gene: TRBJ1-1
d_gene: -
CDR3nt: TGTGCCTGGAGTGTTCCAGCGGGGGGTTCGGGTGAAGCTTTCTTT
CDR3aa: CAWSVPAGGSGEAFF

v_gene: TRBV5-4
abundance: -
j_gene: TRBJ1-1
d_gene: -
CDR3nt: TGTGCCAGCAGCTTTGCCGGCGGGTCGGGAACTGAAGCTTTCTTT
CDR3aa: CASSFAGGSGTEAFF

v_gene: TRBV2
abundance: -
j_gene: TRBJ2-2
d_gene: TRBD2
CDR3nt: TGTGCCAGCACCCGGACTAGCGGGGGGGCAGGCGGGGAGCTGTTTTTT
CDR3aa: CASTRTSGGAGGELFF

v_gene: TRBV7-8
abundance: -
j_gene: TRBJ2-5
d_gene: -
CDR3nt: TGTGCCAGCAGCTTCCGGGACTACCAAGAGACCCAGTACTTC
CDR3aa: CASSFRDYQETQYF

v_gene: TRBV15
abundance: -
j_gene: TRBJ2-1
d_gene: -
CDR3nt: TGTGCCACCCAATCTACAGCTTACAATGAGCAGTTCTTC
CDR3aa: CATQSTAYNEQFF

v_gene: TRBV6-5
abundance: -
j_gene: TRBJ2-4
d_gene: -
CDR3nt: TGTGCCAGCAGAGCGTCGATAGCCAAAAACATTCAGTACTTC
CDR3aa: CASRASIAKNIQYF

v_gene: TRBV7-8
abundance: -
j_gene: TRBJ1-1
d_gene: TRBD1
CDR3nt: TGTGCCAGCAGCTTAGAAGTCGGGACAGGTCGTGAAGCTTTCTTT
CDR3aa: CASSLEVGTGREAFF

v_gene: TRBV5-1
abundance: -
j_gene: TRBJ2-7
d_gene: -
CDR3nt: TGCGCCAGCAGCTTTGGCAGGGTGAGGGAGCAGTACTTC
CDR3aa: CASSFGRVREQYF

v_gene: TRBV6-5
abundance: -
j_gene: TRBJ2-7
d_gene: TRBD2
CDR3nt: TGTGCCACGGGGGAGGGTTCCGAGCAGTACTTC
CDR3aa: CATGEGSEQYF

v_gene: TRBV5-6
abundance: -
j_gene: TRBJ1-5
d_gene: -
CDR3nt: TGTGCCAGCAGTCGAGACAGGAGCCAGCCCCAGCATTTT
CDR3aa: CASSRDRSQPQHF

v_gene: TRBV5-1
abundance: -
j_gene: TRBJ1-1
d_gene: -
CDR3nt: TGCGCCAGCAGCTCCACCGGGACACCCGAGGCTGAAGCTTTCTTT
CDR3aa: CASSSTGTPEAEAFF

v_gene: TRBV19
abundance: -
j_gene: TRBJ1-5
d_gene: -
CDR3nt: TGTGCCAGTAGTCCCCGGGGGAGAAACAATCAGCCCCAGCATTTT
CDR3aa: CASSPRGRNNQPQHF

v_gene: TRBV10-1
abundance: few
j_gene: TRBJ1-3
d_gene: -
CDR3nt: TGCGCCAGCAGTGAGGGGCACTCTGGAAACACCATATATTTT
CDR3aa: CASSEGHSGNTIYF

v_gene: TRBV13
abundance: -
j_gene: TRBJ2-7
d_gene: TRBD1
CDR3nt: TGTGCCAGCAGCCCCTGGACAGGAGGTCCCCACGAGCAGTACTTC
CDR3aa: CASSPWTGGPHEQYF

v_gene: TRBV11-2
abundance: -
j_gene: TRBJ2-5
d_gene: -
CDR3nt: TGTGCCAGCAGGGGAGGGGGGGGAACGTACCAAGAGACCCAGTACTTC
CDR3aa: CASRGGGGTYQETQYF

v_gene: TRBV18
abundance: -
j_gene: TRBJ2-5
d_gene: -
CDR3nt: TGTGCCAGCTCGCTAAACCGGGACGCCGGGGGGACCCAGTACTTC
CDR3aa: CASSLNRDAGGTQYF

v_gene: TRBV5-8
abundance: few
j_gene: TRBJ2-7
d_gene: TRBD1
CDR3nt: TGTGCCAGCACAAGCCGGACAGGGCCCTCCTACGAGCAGTACTTC
CDR3aa: CASTSRTGPSYEQYF

v_gene: TRBV4-1
abundance: -
j_gene: TRBJ1-3
d_gene: -
CDR3nt: TGCGCCAGCAGCCAAGAACTTGAGCTCTCTGGAAACACCATATATTTT
CDR3aa: CASSQELELSGNTIYF

v_gene: TRBV5-1
abundance: once
j_gene: TRBJ1-4
d_gene: TRBD1
CDR3nt: TGCGCCAGCAGCTTGAGGGGGCCTGCAACTAATGAAAAACTGTTTTTT
CDR3aa: CASSLRGPATNEKLFF

v_gene: TRBV19
abundance: -
j_gene: TRBJ1-5
d_gene: TRBD1
CDR3nt: TGTGCCGGTTCCGGACAGGGGGCGGATCAGCCCCAGCATTTT
CDR3aa: CAGSGQGADQPQHF

v_gene: TRBV6-5
abundance: once
j_gene: TRBJ1-6
d_gene: -
CDR3nt: TGTGCCAGCCAAGCCGGGACTTCTAATTCACCCCTCCACTTT
CDR3aa: CASQAGTSNSPLHF

v_gene: TRBV4-3
abundance: -
j_gene: TRBJ1-3
d_gene: -
CDR3nt: TGCGCCAGCAGCCAAGATTGGGCGCAGAACACCATATATTTT
CDR3aa: CASSQDWAQNTIYF

v_gene: TRBV5-1
abundance: -
j_gene: TRBJ1-2
d_gene: -
CDR3nt: TGCGCCAGCAGCTTGGGGGAGGTATTAGGTGGCTACACCTTC
CDR3aa: CASSLGEVLGGYTF

v_gene: TRBV7-2
abundance: -
j_gene: TRBJ2-7
d_gene: -
CDR3nt: TGTGCCAGCAGCGTCCGGGACTCAGCCTACGAGCAGTACTTC
CDR3aa: CASSVRDSAYEQYF

v_gene: TRBV5-6
abundance: once
j_gene: TRBJ2-2
d_gene: TRBD1
CDR3nt: TGTGCCAGCAGGTTGGGGGACAGGAACACCGGGGAGCTGTTTTTT
CDR3aa: CASRLGDRNTGELFF

v_gene: TRBV7-3
abundance: -
j_gene: TRBJ1-1
d_gene: -
CDR3nt: TGTGCCAGCAGCTTATTTGCGGACACTGAAGCTTTCTTT
CDR3aa: CASSLFADTEAFF

v_gene: TRBV6-5
abundance: -
j_gene: TRBJ1-1
d_gene: -
CDR3nt: TGTGCCAGCAGTCCACGGGAGGGTAACACTGAAGCTTTCTTT
CDR3aa: CASSPREGNTEAFF

v_gene: TRBV2
abundance: -
j_gene: TRBJ2-2
d_gene: -
CDR3nt: TGTGCCAGCAGTTACCTCGGGGGGCCGAACACCGGGGAGCTGTTTTTT
CDR3aa: CASSYLGGPNTGELFF

v_gene: TRBV4-3
abundance: -
j_gene: TRBJ1-1
d_gene: -
CDR3nt: TGCGCCAGCAGCTGGGGGGAGGCCACTGAAGCTTTCTTT
CDR3aa: CASSWGEATEAFF

v_gene: TRBV29-1
abundance: -
j_gene: TRBJ2-3
d_gene: TRBD2
CDR3nt: TGCAGCGTTGACGGGCTAGCGGTAGATACGCAGTATTTT
CDR3aa: CSVDGLAVDTQYF

v_gene: TRBV5-6
abundance: -
j_gene: TRBJ1-3
d_gene: -
CDR3nt: TGTGCCAGCAGCTATTGGGCAACAATCTCTGAAAACACCATATATTTT
CDR3aa: CASSYWATISENTIYF

v_gene: TRBV4-3
abundance: -
j_gene: TRBJ2-2
d_gene: -
CDR3nt: TGCGCCAGCAGCCAAGAGGGGGCCATGACAGGGGAGCTGTTTTTT
CDR3aa: CASSQEGAMTGELFF